This TCR beta chain stems from a study of blood T cell repertoires in COVID-19. The wider study: The origin of the acute and convalescent COVID-19 samples was the United States, Italy and Spain.

Some clones are missing from TCRdb's copy, which holds only in-frame ones; the method was immunoSEQ multiplex PCR. The sample yields about 60,000 clones, around 90% seen once. This clone was found once. This CDR3 contains 16 residues. V was pared by 5 bases and J by 4 bases, with 18 bases between. Germline-derived CDR1 and CDR2 are SGHTA and FQGTGA. The V call is TRBV7-3, the J call TRBJ2-1, with a weak D call TRBD2 (7 bases). The source of this sequence is a human donor with active COVID-19. The donor label of this sample is uncertain. Source material: peripheral blood. The CDR3 DNA reads TGTGCCAGCAGCCCGCGGCGGGGGCAGCCTTACAATGAGCAGTTCTTC. It encodes CASSPRRGQPYNEQFF.